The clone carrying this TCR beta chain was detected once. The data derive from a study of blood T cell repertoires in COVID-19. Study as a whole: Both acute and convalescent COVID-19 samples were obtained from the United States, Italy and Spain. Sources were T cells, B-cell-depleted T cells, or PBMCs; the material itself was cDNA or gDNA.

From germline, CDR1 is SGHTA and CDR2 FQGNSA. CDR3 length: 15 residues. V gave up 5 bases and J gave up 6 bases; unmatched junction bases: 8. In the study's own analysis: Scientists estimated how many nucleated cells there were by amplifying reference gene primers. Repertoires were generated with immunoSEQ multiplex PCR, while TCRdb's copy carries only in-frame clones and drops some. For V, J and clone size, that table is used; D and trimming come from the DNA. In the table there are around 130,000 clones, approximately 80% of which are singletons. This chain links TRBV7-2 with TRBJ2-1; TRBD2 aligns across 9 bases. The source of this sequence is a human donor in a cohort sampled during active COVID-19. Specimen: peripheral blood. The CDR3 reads CASSERGAYLNEQFF. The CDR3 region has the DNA TGTGCCAGCAGCGAGCGGGGGGCCTACCTCAATGAGCAGTTCTTC. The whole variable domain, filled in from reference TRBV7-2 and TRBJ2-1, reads GAGVSQSPSNKVTEKGKDVELRCDPISGHTALYWYRQSLGQGLEFLIYFQGNSAPDKSGLPSDRFSAERTGGSVSTLTIQRTQQEDSAVYLCASSERGAYLNEQFFGPGTRLTVL.